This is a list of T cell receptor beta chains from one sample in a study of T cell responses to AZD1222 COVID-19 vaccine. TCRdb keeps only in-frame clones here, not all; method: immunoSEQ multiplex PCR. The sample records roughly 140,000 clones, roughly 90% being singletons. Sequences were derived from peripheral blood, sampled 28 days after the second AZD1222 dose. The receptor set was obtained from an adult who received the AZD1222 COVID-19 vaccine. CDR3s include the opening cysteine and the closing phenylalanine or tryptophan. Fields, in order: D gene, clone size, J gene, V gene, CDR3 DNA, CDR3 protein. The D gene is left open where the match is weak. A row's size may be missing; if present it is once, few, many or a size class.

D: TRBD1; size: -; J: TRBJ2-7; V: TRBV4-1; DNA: TGCGCCAGCAGCCAATTCTGGGACAGACCCTACGAGCAGTACTTC; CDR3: CASSQFWDRPYEQYF
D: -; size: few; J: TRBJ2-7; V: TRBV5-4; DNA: TGTGCCAGCAGCTTGGCCTCGGCCCCGGACCACGAGCAGTACTTC; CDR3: CASSLASAPDHEQYF
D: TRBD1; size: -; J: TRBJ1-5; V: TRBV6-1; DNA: TGTGCCAGCAGTGAAACCGGGACAGGGATCAATCAGCCCCAGCATTTT; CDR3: CASSETGTGINQPQHF
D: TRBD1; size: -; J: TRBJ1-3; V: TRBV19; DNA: TGTGCCAGTAGGGACAGGGGCGAAGGAAACACCATATATTTT; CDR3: CASRDRGEGNTIYF
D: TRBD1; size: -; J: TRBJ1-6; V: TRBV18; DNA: TGTGCCAGCTCCCCAGGACAGGGAGCCTCCTCACCCCTCCACTTT; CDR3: CASSPGQGASSPLHF
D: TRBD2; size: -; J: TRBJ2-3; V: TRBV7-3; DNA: TGTGCCAGCAGCTTAATCGGGACTAGCGGAACCACAGATACGCAGTATTTT; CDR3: CASSLIGTSGTTDTQYF
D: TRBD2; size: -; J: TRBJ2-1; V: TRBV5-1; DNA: TGCGCCAGCACCCCATTAGCGGGAGGTCGGGACAATGAGCAGTTCTTC; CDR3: CASTPLAGGRDNEQFF
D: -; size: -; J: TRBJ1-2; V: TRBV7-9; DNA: TGTGCCAGCAGCTCCACAGGGTTCTATGGCTACACCTTC; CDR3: CASSSTGFYGYTF
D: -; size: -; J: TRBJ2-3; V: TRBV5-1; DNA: TGCGCCAGCAGCTTGGGGGTGTCAGGGTCAGATACGCAGTATTTT; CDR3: CASSLGVSGSDTQYF
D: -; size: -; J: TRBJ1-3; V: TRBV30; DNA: TGTGCCTGGAGTGATTGGTCGGGAAACACCATATATTTT; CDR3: CAWSDWSGNTIYF
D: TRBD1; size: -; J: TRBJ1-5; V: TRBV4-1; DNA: TGCGCCAGCAGCCAAGGACAGGGGGCGGGTCAGCCCCAGCATTTT; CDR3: CASSQGQGAGQPQHF
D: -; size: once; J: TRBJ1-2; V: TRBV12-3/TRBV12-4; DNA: TGTGCCAGCGGGTTCCAGGGCACTGGCTACACCTTC; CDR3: CASGFQGTGYTF
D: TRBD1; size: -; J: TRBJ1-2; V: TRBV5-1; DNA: TGCGCCAGCAGCTTGGGAGACACAGGGGGCAACTATGGCTACACCTTC; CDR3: CASSLGDTGGNYGYTF
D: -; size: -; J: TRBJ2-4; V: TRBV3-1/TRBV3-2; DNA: TGTGCCAGCAGCCAACATCTTGTGGGAGGCAGCAAAAACATTCAGTACTTC; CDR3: CASSQHLVGGSKNIQYF
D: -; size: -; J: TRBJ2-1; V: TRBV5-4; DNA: TGTGCCAGCAGCTTGGAGGCCGGCCGGACTGAGCAGTTCTTC; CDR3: CASSLEAGRTEQFF
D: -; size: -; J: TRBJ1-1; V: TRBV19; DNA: TGTGCCAGTCTAGACGGGAGGACGAACACTGAAGCTTTCTTT; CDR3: CASLDGRTNTEAFF
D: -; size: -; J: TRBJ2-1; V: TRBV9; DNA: TGTGCCAGCAGCTCCCATGGGGGGCCAACTTCATACAATGAGCAGTTCTTC; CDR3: CASSSHGGPTSYNEQFF
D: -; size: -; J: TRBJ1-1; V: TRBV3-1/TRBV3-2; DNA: TGTGCCAGCAGCCATCTCGGGGCCCTAAACACTGAAGCTTTCTTT; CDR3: CASSHLGALNTEAFF
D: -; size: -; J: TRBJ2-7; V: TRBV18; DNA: TGTGCCAGCTCACCGTCCAGCTCCTACGAGCAGTACTTC; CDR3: CASSPSSSYEQYF
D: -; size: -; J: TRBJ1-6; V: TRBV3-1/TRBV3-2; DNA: TGTGCCAGCAGCCAAGTCGGCTCACCCCTCCACTTT; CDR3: CASSQVGSPLHF
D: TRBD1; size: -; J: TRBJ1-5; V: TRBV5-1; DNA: TGCGCCAGCAGCTTACAGGGGGCGTTAGGTCAGCCCCAGCATTTT; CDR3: CASSLQGALGQPQHF
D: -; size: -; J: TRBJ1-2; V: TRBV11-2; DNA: TGTGCCAGCAGCAGAGGGGGTGGCTACACCTTC; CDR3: CASSRGGGYTF
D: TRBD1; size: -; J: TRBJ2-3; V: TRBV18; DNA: TGTGCCAGCTCACCCTTGGACAGGGGGACAGATACGCAGTATTTT; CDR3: CASSPLDRGTDTQYF
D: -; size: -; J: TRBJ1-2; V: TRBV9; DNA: TGTGCCAGCAGCGAGGACCCAACCCGGGGGGGCTACACCTTC; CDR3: CASSEDPTRGGYTF
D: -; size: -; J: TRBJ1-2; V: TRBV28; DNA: TGTGCCAGCAGTAAGACCCCGCGTGTTGGCTACACCTTC; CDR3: CASSKTPRVGYTF
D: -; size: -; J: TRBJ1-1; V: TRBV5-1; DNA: TGCGCCAGCAGTGGAGGGTTGAACACTGAAGCTTTCTTT; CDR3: CASSGGLNTEAFF
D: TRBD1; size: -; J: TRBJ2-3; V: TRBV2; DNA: TGTGCCAGGGCCCTAACAGGGGCTAGCACAGATACGCAGTATTTT; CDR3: CARALTGASTDTQYF
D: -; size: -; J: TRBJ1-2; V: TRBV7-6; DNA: TGTGCCAGCAGCTTAGTATGGGGACCTTCCAACTATGGCTACACCTTC; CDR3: CASSLVWGPSNYGYTF
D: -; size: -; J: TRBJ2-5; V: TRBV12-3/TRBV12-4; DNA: TGTGCCAGCAGTTTTGCCGGGCAAGAGACCCAGTACTTC; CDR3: CASSFAGQETQYF
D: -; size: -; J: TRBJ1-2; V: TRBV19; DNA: TGTGCCAGTAGTCCTGACATCCTACGAAACTATGGCTACACCTTC; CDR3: CASSPDILRNYGYTF
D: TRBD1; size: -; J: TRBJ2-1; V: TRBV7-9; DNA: TGTGCCAGCAGCTTAACAGGGGATTCCTACAATGAGCAGTTCTTC; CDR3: CASSLTGDSYNEQFF
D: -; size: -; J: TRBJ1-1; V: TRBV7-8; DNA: TGTGCCAGCAGCTTCATTAATCAGGGCCCCAACACTGAAGCTTTCTTT; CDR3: CASSFINQGPNTEAFF
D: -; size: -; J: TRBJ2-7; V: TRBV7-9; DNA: TGTGCCAGCAGCTTAGTGATGGACAGCTACGAGCAGTACTTC; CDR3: CASSLVMDSYEQYF
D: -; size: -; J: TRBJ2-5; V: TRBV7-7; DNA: TGTGCCAGCAGCTTAGGTGGCCGGGGTGAGACCCAGTACTTC; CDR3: CASSLGGRGETQYF